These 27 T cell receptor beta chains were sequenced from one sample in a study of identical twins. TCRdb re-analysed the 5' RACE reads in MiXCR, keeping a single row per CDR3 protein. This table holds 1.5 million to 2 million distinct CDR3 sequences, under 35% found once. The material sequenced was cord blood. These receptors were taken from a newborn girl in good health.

CDR3 protein: CSASTQGYYGYTF. The CDR3 nucleotides read TGCAGTGCTAGTACACAGGGGTACTATGGCTACACCTTC. This chain connects TRBV20-1 to TRBJ1-2, with 7 positions matching TRBD1. CDR1 is DFQATT and CDR2 is SNEGSKA in the germline V gene (reference sequence). V gave up 3 bases and J gave up 3 bases; unmatched junction bases: 4. CDR3 length: 13 amino acids.

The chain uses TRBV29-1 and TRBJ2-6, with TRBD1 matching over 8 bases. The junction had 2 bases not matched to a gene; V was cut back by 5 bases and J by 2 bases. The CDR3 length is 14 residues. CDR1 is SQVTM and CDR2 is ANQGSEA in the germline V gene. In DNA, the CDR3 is TGCAGCGTTCAGGGGGCGACTGGGGCCAACGTCCTGACTTTC. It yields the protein CSVQGATGANVLTF.

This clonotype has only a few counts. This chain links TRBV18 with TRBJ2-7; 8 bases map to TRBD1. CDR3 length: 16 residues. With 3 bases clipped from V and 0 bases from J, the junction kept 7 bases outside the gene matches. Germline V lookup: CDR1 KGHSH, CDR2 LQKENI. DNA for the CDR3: TGTGCCAGCTCACCCCGGGACAGGATCCTCTCCTACGAGCAGTACTTC. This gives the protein CASSPRDRILSYEQYF.

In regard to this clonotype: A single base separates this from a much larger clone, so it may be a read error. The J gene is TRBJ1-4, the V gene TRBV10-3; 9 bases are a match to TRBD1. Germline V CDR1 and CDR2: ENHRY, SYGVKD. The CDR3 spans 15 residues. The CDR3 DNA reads TGTGCCATCCGTGATCCGACAGGGGGGCATGAAAAACTGTTTTTT. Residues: CAIRDPTGGHEKLFF.

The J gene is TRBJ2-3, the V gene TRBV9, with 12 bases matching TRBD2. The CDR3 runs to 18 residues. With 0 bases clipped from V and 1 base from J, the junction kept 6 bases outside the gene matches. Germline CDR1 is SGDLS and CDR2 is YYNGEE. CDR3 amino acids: CASSVALRLAGGTDTQYF. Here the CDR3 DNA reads TGTGCCAGCAGCGTAGCTTTGAGACTAGCGGGGGGCACAGATACGCAGTATTTT.

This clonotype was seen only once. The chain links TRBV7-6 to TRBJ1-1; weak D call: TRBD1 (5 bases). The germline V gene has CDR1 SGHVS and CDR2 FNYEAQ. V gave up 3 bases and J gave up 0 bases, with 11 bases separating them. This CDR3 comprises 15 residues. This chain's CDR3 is CASSLTWGLNTEAFF. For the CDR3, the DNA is TGTGCCAGCAGCTTGACTTGGGGACTGAACACTGAAGCTTTCTTT.

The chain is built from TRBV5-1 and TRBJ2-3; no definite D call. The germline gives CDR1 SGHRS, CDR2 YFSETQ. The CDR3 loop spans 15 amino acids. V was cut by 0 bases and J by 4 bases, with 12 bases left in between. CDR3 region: CASSLGVPRADTQYF. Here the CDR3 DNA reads TGCGCCAGCAGCTTGGGAGTCCCCCGAGCAGATACGCAGTATTTT.

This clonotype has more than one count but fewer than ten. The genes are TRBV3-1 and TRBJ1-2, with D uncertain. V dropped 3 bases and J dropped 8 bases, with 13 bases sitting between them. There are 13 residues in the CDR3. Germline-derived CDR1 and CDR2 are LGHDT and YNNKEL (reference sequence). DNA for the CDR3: TGTGCCAGCAGCCACTTGTCCTTCGTGGGCTACACCTTC. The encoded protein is CASSHLSFVGYTF.

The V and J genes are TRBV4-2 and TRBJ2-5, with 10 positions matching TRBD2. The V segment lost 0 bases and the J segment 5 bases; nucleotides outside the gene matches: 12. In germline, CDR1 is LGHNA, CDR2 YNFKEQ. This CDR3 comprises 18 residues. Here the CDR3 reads CASSQELASGSSSETQYF. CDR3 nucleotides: TGTGCCAGCAGCCAAGAATTGGCTAGCGGGAGTTCCTCCGAGACCCAGTACTTC.

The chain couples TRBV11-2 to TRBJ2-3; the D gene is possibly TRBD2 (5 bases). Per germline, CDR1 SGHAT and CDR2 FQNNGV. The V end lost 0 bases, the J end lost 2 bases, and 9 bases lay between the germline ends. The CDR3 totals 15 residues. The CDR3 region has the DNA TGTGCCAGCAGCTTAGATCGGAGGAACACAGATACGCAGTATTTT. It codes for CASSLDRRNTDTQYF.

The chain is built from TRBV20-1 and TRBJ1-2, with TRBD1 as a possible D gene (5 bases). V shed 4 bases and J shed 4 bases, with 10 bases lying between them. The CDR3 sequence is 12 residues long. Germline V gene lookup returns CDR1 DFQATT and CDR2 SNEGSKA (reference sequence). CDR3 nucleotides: TGCAGTGCTACCGGGACGGTCTATGGCTACACCTTC. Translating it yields CSATGTVYGYTF.

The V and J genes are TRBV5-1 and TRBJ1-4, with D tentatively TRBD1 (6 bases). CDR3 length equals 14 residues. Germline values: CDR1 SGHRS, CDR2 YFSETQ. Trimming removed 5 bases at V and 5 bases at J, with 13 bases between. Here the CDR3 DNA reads TGCGCCAGCAGGAACAGGGCAGAAAATGAAAAACTGTTTTTT. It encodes CASRNRAENEKLFF.

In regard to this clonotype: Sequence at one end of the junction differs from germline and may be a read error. CDR3: CASSYSLRYRGQSQETRYF. The CDR3 region has the DNA TGTGCCAGCAGTTACTCCCTTAGATACAGGGGTCAAAGTCAAGAGACCCGGTACTTC. V is TRBV6-5 and J is TRBJ2-5, with 7 bases identical to TRBD1. CDR3 length: 19 amino acids. Germline CDR1 reads MNHEY; CDR2 reads SVGAGI.

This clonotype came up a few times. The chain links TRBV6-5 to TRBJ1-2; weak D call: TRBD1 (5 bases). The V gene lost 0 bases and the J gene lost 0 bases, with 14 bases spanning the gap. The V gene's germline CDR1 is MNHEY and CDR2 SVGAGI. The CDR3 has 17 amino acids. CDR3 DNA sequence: TGTGCCAGCAGTTACTCCGACAGAGGTTTTGCTAACTATGGCTACACCTTC. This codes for CASSYSDRGFANYGYTF.

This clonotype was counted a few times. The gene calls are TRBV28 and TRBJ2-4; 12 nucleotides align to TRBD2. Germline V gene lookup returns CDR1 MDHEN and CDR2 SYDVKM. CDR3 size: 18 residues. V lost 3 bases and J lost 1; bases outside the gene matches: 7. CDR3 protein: CASSFLTSGRVAKNIQYF. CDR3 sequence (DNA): TGTGCCAGCAGTTTTTTGACTAGCGGGAGAGTGGCCAAAAACATTCAGTACTTC.

The CDR3: CATFGGTGYEQYF. The CDR3 region has the DNA TGTGCCACATTCGGCGGGACAGGGTACGAGCAGTACTTC. V and J are TRBV6-5 and TRBJ2-7; 9 bases map to TRBD1. Germline V gene lookup returns CDR1 MNHEY and CDR2 SVGAGI. CDR3 length equals 13 residues. Unmatched junction bases numbered 8, after V lost 10 bases and J lost 4 bases.

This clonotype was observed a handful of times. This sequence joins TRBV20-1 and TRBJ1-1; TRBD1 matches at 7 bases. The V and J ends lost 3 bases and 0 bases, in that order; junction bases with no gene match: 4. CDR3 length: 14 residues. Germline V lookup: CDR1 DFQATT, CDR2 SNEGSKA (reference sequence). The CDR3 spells CSARGTAMNTEAFF. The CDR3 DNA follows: TGCAGTGCTAGGGGGACAGCTATGAACACTGAAGCTTTCTTT.

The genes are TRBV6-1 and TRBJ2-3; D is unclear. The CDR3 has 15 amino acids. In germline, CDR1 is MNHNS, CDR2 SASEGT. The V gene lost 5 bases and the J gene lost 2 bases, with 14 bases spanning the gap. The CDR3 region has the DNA TGTGCCAGCAGTTATACCCATCGCTCCACAGATACGCAGTATTTT. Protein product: CASSYTHRSTDTQYF.

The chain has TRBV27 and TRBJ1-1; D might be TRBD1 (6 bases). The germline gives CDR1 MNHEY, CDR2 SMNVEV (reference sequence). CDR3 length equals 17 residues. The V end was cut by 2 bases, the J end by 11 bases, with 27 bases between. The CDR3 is CASSLGTPGHPPLEAFF. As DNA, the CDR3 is TGTGCCAGCAGTTTAGGGACACCGGGACACCCCCCATTGGAGGCTTTCTTT.

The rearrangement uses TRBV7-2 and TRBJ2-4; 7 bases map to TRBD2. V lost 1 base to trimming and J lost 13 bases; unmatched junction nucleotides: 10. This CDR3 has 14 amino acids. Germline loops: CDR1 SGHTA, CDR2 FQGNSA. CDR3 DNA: TGTGCCAGCAGCTTAGGATTGAGGACGCGGGAGCAGTACTTC. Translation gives CASSLGLRTREQYF.

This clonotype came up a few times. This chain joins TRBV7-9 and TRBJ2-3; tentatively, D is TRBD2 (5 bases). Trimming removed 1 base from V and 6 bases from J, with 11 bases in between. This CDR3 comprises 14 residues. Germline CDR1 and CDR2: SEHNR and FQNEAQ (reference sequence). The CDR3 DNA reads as TGTGCCAGCAGCTTAGAGGGTTCTAGCGATACGCAGTATTTT. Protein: CASSLEGSSDTQYF.

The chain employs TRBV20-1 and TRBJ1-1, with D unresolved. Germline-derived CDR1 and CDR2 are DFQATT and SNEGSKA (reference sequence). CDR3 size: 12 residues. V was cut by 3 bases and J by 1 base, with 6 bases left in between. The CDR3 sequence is CSASWANTEAFF. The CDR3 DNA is TGCAGTGCTAGCTGGGCGAACACTGAAGCTTTCTTT.

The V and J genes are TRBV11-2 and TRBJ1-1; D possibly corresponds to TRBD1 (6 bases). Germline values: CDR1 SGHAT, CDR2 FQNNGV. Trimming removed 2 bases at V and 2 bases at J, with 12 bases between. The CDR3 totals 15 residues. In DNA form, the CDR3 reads TGTGCCAGCAGCTTAAGGTGGGACATAAACACTGAAGCTTTCTTT. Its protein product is CASSLRWDINTEAFF.

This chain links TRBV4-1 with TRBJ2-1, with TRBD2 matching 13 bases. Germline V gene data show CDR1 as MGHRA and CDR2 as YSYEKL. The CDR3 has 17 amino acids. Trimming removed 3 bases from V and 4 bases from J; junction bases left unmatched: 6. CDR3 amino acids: CASSQKGLAGTYNEQFF. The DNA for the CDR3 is TGCGCCAGCAGCCAGAAGGGACTAGCGGGGACGTACAATGAGCAGTTCTTC.

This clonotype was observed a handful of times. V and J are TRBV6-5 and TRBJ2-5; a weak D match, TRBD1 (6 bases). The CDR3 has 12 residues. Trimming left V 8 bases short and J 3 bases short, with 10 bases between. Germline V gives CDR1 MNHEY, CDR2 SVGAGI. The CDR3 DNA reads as TGTGCCAGCCCACAGGGAAAAGAGACCCAGTACTTC. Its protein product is CASPQGKETQYF.

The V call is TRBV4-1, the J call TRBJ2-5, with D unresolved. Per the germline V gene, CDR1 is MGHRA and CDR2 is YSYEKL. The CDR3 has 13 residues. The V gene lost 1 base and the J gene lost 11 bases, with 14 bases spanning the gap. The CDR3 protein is CASSQGVRNEQYF. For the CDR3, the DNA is TGCGCCAGCAGCCAAGGCGTGCGAAATGAGCAGTACTTC.

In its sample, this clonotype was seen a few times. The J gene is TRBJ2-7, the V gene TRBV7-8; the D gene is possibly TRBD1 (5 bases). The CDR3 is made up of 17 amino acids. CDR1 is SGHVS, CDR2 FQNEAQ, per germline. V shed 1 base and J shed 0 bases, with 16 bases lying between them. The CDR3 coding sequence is TGTGCCAGCAGCTTAGAGCGTCCAGGGTCTATCTCCTACGAGCAGTACTTC. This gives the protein CASSLERPGSISYEQYF.